This T cell receptor beta chain was obtained from a study of blood T cell repertoires in COVID-19. Study details: Samples of COVID-19 (acute and convalescent) were obtained from the United States, Italy and Spain. T cells, B-cell-depleted T cells, or PBMCs provided the cDNA or gDNA that served as material.

CDR3 length equals 12 residues. In germline, CDR1 is DFQATT, CDR2 SNEGSKA (reference sequence). Trimming removed 3 bases from V and 6 bases from J, with 8 bases in between. As handled by the study authors: The authors estimated nucleated cell counts from reference gene primer amplification. Data came from immunoSEQ multiplex PCR; TCRdb stores just in-frame clones and leaves some out. Clonal size and the V and J genes are those of that table, whereas D and trimming came from the DNA. The sample includes 110,000 or so clones, 81% of them seen just once. The sequenced material came from peripheral blood. This TCR came from a man in his forties or fifties with acute or convalescent COVID-19. The chain carries TRBV20-1 and TRBJ1-4; D remains ambiguous. The CDR3, as DNA: TGCAGTGCTAGTTTGCGGGATGAAAAACTGTTTTTT. Translated: CSASLRDEKLFF.